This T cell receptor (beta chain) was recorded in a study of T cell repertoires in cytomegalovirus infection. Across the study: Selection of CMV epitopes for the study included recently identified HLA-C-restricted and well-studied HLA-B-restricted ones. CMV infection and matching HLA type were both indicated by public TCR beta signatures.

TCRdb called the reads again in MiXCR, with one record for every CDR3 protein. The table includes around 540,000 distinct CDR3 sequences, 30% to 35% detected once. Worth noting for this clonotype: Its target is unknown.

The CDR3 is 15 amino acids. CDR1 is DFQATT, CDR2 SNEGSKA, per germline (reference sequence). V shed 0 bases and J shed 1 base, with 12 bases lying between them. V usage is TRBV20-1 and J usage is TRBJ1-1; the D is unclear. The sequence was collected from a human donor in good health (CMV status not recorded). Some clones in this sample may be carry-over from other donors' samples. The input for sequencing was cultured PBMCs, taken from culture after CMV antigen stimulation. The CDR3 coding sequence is TGCAGTGCTAGAGATGACCTCACGGGGAACACTGAAGCTTTCTTT. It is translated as CSARDDLTGNTEAFF.